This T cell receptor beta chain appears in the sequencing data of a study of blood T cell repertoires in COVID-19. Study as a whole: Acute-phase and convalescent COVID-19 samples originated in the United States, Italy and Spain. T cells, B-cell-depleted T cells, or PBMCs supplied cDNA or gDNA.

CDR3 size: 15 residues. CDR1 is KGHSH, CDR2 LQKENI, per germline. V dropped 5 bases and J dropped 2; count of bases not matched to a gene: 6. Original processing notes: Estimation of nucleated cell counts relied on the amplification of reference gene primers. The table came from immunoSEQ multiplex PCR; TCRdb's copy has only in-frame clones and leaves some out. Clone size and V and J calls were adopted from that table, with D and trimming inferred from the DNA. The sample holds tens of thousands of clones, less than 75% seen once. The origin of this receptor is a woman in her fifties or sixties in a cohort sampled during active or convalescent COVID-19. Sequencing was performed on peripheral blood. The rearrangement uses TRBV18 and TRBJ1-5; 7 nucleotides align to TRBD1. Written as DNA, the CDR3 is TGTGCCAGCTCAGTGGAGGGGGCGCGCAATCAGCCCCAGCATTTT. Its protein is CASSVEGARNQPQHF.